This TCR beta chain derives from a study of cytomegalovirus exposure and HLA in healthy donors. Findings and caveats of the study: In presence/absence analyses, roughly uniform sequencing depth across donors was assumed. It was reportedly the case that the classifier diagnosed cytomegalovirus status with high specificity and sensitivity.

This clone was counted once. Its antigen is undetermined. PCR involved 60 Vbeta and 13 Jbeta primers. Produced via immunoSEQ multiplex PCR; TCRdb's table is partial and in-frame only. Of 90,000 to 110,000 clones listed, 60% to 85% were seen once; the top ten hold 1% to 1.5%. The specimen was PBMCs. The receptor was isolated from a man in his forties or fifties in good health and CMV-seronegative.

For the CDR3, the DNA is TGCGCCAGCAGCCAAGCGGCAACCCGGCGGACCGGGGAGCTGTTTTTT. It specifies CASSQAATRRTGELFF. The chain joins TRBV4-3 to TRBJ2-2; D is uncertain. V lost 1 base and J lost 5, with 14 bases in between. The CDR3 covers 16 residues. Germline values: CDR1 LGHNA, CDR2 YSLEER.